Listed below are T cell receptor beta chains from one sample, sequenced in a study of graft-versus-host responses after intestinal transplantation. The assay was immunoSEQ multiplex PCR, and TCRdb's table has in-frame clones only and misses some. The profile shows more than 95,000 clones, under 95% of them singletons. What these receptors recognize is not known. Sequencing was performed on unstimulated CD8+ T cells sorted from spleen or lymph node cells, taken before intestinal transplant. Source of these receptors: a human donor who received an intestinal transplant. Both conserved end residues are part of each CDR3. The D gene is left open where the match is weak. Clone size is shown for a subset of rows, as once, few, many or a class of expanded clone.

TRBV5-1,13,-,-,TRBJ1-1,TGCGCCAGCAGCCCCGATTCGGACGCTGAAGCTTTCTTT,CASSPDSDAEAFF
TRBV7-6,14,-,TRBD2,TRBJ2-7,TGTGCCAGCAGCCCTAGCGGGGGCCACTACGAGCAGTACTTC,CASSPSGGHYEQYF
TRBV27,11,-,-,TRBJ1-1,TGTGCCAGCAGTTATGGCGCTGAAGCTTTCTTT,CASSYGAEAFF
TRBV5-4,14,few,TRBD1,TRBJ1-4,TGTGCCAGCAGCAGGGGACAGGGTTCTGAAAAACTGTTTTTT,CASSRGQGSEKLFF
TRBV2,13,-,TRBD1,TRBJ2-4,TGTGCCAGCAGTTACAGACAGGGGAACATTCAGTACTTC,CASSYRQGNIQYF
TRBV27,16,-,TRBD2,TRBJ2-7,TGTGCCAGCAGTTTTTCCGGGACTAGCGGGTCCTACGAGCAGTACTTC,CASSFSGTSGSYEQYF
TRBV2,14,-,-,TRBJ1-6,TGTGCCTCGCTCGGTTACGGGGTCGAGTCACCCCTCCACTTT,CASLGYGVESPLHF
TRBV11-3,17,-,TRBD2,TRBJ2-2,TGTGCCAGCAGCCCGACTAGCGGGGGGACGAACACCGGGGAGCTGTTTTTT,CASSPTSGGTNTGELFF
TRBV4-1,15,-,TRBD1,TRBJ2-7,TGCGCCAGCAGCCAAGGCCTTGGGACAGCGTACGAGCAGTACTTC,CASSQGLGTAYEQYF
TRBV2,15,-,-,TRBJ2-7,TGTGCCAGCAGGGTATCACAGGGAAGCTCCTACGAGCAGTACTTC,CASRVSQGSSYEQYF
TRBV15,15,few,-,TRBJ1-5,TGTGCCACCAGCGTACCCCAGGCGTTCAATCAGCCCCAGCATTTT,CATSVPQAFNQPQHF
TRBV11-2,16,-,-,TRBJ2-5,TGTGCCAGCAGCTTGACCGCGAGGGGGAACCAAGAGACCCAGTACTTC,CASSLTARGNQETQYF
TRBV30,15,-,-,TRBJ1-5,TGTGCCTGGAGTGCCCCGGACTATAGCAATCAGCCCCAGCATTTT,CAWSAPDYSNQPQHF
TRBV25-1,15,-,TRBD1,TRBJ1-1,TGTGCCAGCAGTCCAGGGACAGGGGTGAACACTGAAGCTTTCTTT,CASSPGTGVNTEAFF
TRBV25-1,14,once,-,TRBJ2-1,TGTGCCAGCAGTGAATGGGTCAGAGAAAATGAGCAGTTCTTC,CASSEWVRENEQFF
TRBV19,15,-,-,TRBJ1-5,TGTGCCAGTATCCCAAGGGTCTCGTCGGGTCAGCCCCAGCATTTT,CASIPRVSSGQPQHF
TRBV7-9,15,-,TRBD2,TRBJ2-7,TGTGCCAGCAGCTACTATAGCGGGGAGGACTACGAGCAGTACTTC,CASSYYSGEDYEQYF
TRBV7-9,16,-,-,TRBJ2-1,TGTGCCAGCAGCTTGGTCGGGGCCGACCCATACAATGAGCAGTTCTTC,CASSLVGADPYNEQFF
TRBV7-6,15,-,-,TRBJ1-2,TGTGCCAGCACGCCCCTGGAGGGTTCCAACTATGGCTACACCTTC,CASTPLEGSNYGYTF
TRBV6-1,15,once,-,TRBJ1-1,TGTGCCAGCATCGAGGGGTATATAATGAACACTGAAGCTTTCTTT,CASIEGYIMNTEAFF